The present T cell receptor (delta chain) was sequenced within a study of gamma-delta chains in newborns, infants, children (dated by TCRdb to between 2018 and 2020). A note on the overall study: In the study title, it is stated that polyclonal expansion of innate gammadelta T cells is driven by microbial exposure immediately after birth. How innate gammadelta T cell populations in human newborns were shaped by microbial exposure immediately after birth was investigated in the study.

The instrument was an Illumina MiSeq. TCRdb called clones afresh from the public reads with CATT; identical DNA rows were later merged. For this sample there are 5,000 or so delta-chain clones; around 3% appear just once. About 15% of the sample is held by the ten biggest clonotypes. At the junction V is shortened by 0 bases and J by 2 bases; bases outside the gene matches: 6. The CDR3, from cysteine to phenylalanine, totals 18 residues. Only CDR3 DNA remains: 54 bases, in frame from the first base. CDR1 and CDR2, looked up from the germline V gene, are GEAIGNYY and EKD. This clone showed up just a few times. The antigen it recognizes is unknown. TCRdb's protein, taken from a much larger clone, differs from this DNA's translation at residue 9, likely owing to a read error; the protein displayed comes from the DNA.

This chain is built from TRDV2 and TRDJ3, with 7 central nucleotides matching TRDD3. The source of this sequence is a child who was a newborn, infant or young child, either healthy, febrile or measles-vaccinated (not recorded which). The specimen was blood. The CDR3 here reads CACDTVLGNTWDTRQMFF. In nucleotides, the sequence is TGTGCCTGTGACACCGTACTGGGGAATACCTGGGACACCCGACAGATGTTTTTC.